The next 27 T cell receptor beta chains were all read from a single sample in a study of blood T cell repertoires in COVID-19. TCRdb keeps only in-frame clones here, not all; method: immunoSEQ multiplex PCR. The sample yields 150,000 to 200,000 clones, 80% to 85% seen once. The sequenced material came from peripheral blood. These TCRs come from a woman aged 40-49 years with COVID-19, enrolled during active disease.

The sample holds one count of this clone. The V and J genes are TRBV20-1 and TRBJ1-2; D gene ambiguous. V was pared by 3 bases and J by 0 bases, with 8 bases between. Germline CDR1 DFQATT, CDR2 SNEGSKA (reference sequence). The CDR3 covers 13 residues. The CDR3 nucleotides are TGCAGTGCTAGTGGGCAGGCTAACTATGGCTACACCTTC. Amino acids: CSASGQANYGYTF.

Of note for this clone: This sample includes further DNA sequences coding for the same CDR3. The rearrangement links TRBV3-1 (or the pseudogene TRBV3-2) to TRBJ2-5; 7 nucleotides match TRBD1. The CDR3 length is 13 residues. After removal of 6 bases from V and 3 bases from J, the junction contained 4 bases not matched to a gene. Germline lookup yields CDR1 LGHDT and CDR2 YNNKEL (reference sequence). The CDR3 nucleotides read TGTGCCAGCAGTCCCGACAGGGAAGAGACCCAGTACTTC. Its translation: CASSPDREETQYF.

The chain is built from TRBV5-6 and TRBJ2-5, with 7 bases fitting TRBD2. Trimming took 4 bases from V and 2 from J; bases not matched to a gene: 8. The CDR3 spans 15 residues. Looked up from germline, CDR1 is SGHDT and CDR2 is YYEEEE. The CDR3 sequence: CASSREVSGQETQYF. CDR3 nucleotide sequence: TGTGCCAGCAGCCGCGAGGTTAGCGGGCAAGAGACCCAGTACTTC.

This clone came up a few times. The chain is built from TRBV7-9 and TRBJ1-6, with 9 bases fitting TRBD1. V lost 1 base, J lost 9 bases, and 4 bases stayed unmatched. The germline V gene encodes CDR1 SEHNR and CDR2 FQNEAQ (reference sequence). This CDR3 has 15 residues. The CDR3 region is CASSLEGTGTSPLHF. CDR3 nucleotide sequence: TGTGCCAGCAGCTTAGAAGGGACAGGGACTTCACCCCTCCACTTT.

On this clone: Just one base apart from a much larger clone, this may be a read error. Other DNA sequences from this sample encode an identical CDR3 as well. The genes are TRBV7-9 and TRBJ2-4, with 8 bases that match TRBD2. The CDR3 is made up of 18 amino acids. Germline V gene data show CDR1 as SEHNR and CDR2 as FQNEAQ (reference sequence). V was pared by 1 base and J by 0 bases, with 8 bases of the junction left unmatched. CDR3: CASSLGGAGGLAKNIQYF. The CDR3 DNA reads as TGTGCCAGCAGCTTAGGGGGGGCGGGGGGCTTAGCCAAAAACATTCAGTACTTC.

The CDR3 loop reads CASSLSRQSYNEQFF. CDR3 coding DNA: TGTGCCAGCAGTTTATCGCGCCAATCTTACAATGAGCAGTTCTTC. The V call is TRBV27, the J call TRBJ2-1; D is ambiguous. Germline V CDR1 and CDR2: MNHEY, SMNVEV (reference sequence). This CDR3 comprises 15 residues. Trimming stripped 0 bases from V and 4 bases from J, with 10 bases between.

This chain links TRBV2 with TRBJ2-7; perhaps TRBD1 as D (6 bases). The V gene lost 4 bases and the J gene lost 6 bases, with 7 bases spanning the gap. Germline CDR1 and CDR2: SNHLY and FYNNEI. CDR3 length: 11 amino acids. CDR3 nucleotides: TGTGCCAGCAGTGGGACAGTCGAGCAGTACTTC. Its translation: CASSGTVEQYF.

DNA of the CDR3: TGTGCCAGTAGTAAAACCGGGACTCCTCCGGCAGATACGCAGTATTTT. Amino acid sequence: CASSKTGTPPADTQYF. This rearrangement joins TRBV19 to TRBJ2-3; a weak D match, TRBD2 (6 bases). Trimming removed 4 bases at V and 4 bases at J, with 18 bases between. The CDR3 length is 16 residues. Germline V gene lookup returns CDR1 LNHDA and CDR2 SQIVND (reference sequence).

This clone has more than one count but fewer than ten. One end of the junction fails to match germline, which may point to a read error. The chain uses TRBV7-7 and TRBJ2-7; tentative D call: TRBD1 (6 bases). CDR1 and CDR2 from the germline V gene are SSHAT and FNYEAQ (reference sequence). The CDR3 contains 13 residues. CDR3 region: CASSTGFTYEQYF. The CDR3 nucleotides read TGTGCTAGCAGTACAGGGTTCACCTACGAGCAGTACTTC.

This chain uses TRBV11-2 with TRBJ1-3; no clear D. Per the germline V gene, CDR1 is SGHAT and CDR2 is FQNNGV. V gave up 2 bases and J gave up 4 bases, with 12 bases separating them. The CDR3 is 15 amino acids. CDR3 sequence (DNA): TGTGCCAGCAGCTTACAAACTACGCTGGGAAACACCATATATTTT. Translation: CASSLQTTLGNTIYF.

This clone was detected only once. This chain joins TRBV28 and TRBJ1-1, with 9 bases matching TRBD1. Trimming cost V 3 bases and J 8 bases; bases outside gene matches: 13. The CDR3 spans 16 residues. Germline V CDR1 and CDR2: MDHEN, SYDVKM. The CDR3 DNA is TGTGCCAGCAGTTTCCGAACAGGGGGCGCTTTTCCCGAAGCTTTCTTT. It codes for CASSFRTGGAFPEAFF.

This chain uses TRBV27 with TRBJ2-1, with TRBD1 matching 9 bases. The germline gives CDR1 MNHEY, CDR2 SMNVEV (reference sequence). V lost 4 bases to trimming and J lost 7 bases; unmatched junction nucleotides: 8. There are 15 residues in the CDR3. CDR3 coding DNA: TGTGCCAGCAGTTCGCCGGGACAGGGTGGAAATGAGCAGTTCTTC. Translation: CASSSPGQGGNEQFF.

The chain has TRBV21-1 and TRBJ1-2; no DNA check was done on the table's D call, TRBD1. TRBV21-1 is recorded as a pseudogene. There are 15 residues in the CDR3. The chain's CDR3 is CASSKVTDREDGYTF. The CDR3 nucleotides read TGTGCCAGCAGCAAAGTTACGGACAGGGAGGATGGCTACACCTTC.

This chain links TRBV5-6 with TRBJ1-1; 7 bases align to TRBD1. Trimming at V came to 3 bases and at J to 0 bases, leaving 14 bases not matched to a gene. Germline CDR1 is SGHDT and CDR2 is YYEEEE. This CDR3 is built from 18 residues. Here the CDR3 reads CASSSDRDRFLMNTEAFF. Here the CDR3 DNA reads TGTGCCAGCAGCTCTGACCGGGACAGATTTCTTATGAACACTGAAGCTTTCTTT.

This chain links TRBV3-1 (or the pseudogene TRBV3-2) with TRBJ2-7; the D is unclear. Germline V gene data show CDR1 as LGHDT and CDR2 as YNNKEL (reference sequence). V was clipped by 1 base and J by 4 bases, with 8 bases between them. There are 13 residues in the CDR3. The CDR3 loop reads CASSQAPPYEQYF. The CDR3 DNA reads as TGTGCCAGCAGCCAAGCTCCCCCTTACGAGCAGTACTTC.

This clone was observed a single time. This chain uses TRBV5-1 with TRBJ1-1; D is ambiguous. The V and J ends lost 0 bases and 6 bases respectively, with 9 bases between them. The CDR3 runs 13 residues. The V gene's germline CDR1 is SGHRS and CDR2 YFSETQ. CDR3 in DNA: TGCGCCAGCAGCTTGGTACCAGGCGCTGAAGCTTTCTTT. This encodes CASSLVPGAEAFF.

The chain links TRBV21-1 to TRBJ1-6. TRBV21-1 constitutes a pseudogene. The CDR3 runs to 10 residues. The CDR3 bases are TGTGCCAGCAGCAAAGTGGGAGGGGGCTTT. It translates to CASSKVGGGF.

DNA of the CDR3: TGTGCCAGCAGCCTTGGAGGGGTTGGGGGTCCCCTGGGGGAGACCCAGTACTTC. Protein: CASSLGGVGGPLGETQYF. The chain couples TRBV4-2 to TRBJ2-5; possible D gene TRBD2, 6 bases. The V gene's germline CDR1 is LGHNA and CDR2 YNFKEQ. The CDR3 totals 18 residues. Trimming left V 4 bases short and J 5 bases short, with 26 bases between.

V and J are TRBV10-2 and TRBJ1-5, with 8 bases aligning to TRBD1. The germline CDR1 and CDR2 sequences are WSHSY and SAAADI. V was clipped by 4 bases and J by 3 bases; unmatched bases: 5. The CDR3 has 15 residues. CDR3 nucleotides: TGCGCCAGCAGTGCTAGGACAGGGTCCAATCAGCCCCAGCATTTT. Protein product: CASSARTGSNQPQHF.

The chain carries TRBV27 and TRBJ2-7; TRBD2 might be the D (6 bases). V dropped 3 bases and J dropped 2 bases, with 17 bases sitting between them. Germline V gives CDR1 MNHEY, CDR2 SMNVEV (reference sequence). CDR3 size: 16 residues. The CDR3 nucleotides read TGTGCCAGCAGTTTCGGGGGTGTTCCTCATACCTACGAGCAGTACTTC. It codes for CASSFGGVPHTYEQYF.

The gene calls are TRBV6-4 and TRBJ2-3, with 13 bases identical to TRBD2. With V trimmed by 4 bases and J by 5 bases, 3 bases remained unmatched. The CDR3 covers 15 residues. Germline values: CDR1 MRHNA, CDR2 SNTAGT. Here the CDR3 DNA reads TGTGCCAGCAGTGGACTAGCGGGGGGCCAAGATACGCAGTATTTT. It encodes CASSGLAGGQDTQYF.

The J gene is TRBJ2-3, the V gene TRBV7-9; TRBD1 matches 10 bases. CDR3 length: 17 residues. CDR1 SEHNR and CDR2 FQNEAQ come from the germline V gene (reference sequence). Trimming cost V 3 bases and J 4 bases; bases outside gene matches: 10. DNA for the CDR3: TGTGCCAGCAGCTTTACACCGGGACAGGGGCGACCAGATACGCAGTATTTT. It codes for CASSFTPGQGRPDTQYF.

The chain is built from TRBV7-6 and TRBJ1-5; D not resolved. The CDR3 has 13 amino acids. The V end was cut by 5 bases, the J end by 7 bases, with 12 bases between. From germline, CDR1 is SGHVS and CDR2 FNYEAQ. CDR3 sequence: CASSLGRWQPQHF. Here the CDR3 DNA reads TGTGCCAGCAGCCTAGGGCGGTGGCAGCCCCAGCATTTT.

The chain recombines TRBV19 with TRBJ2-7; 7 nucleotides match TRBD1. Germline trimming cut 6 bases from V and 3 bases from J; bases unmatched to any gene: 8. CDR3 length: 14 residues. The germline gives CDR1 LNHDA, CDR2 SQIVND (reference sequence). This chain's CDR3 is CASSKSTGDYEQYF. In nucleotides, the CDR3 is TGTGCCAGTAGCAAGTCAACAGGGGACTACGAGCAGTACTTC.

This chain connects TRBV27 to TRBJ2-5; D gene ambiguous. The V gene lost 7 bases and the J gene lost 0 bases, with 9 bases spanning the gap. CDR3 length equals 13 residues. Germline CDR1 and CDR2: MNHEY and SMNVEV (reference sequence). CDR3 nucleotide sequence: TGTGCCAGCAAAAATTACAACCAAGAGACCCAGTACTTC. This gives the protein CASKNYNQETQYF.

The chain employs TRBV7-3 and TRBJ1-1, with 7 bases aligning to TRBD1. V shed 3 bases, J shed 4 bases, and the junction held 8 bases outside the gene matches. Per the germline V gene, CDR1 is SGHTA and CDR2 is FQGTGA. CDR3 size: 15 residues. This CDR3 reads CASSFTKGAGTEAFF. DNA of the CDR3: TGTGCCAGCAGCTTCACGAAGGGGGCGGGCACTGAAGCTTTCTTT.

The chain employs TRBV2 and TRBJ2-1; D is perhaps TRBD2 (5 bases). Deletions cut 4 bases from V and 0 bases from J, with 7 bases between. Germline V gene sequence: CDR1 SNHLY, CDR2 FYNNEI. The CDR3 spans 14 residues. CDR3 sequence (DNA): TGTGCCAGCAGTGCGGGAACCTCCTACAATGAGCAGTTCTTC. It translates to CASSAGTSYNEQFF.